The source of this T cell receptor (beta chain) is a study of T cell responses to AZD1222 COVID-19 vaccine. The CDR3 is 13 residues long. The ends were cut back, 5 bases at V and 4 bases at J, with 9 bases in the middle. Germline CDR1 is SGHTA and CDR2 is FQGNSA. Remarks on this clone: Its antigen remains unknown.

The data were produced by immunoSEQ multiplex PCR, yet TCRdb's version contains in-frame clones alone and is incomplete. This table holds some 150,000 clones, 88% found once. Study-level findings and limits: Breadth and depth of Spike-specific TCRs rose after two AZD1222 doses. Among the donors, most were white British and more were female, and clonal diversity was possibly underestimated. The peak T cell response came first, and repertoires were sampled only after it.

The sequenced sample was peripheral blood, obtained on day 0 of MenACWY control vaccination. This sequence joins TRBV7-2 and TRBJ1-3, with D uncertain. The clonotype originates from an adult in good health. The CDR3 sequence is CASSPSPGNTIYF. DNA of the CDR3: TGTGCCAGCAGCCCCTCCCCCGGAAACACCATATATTTT.